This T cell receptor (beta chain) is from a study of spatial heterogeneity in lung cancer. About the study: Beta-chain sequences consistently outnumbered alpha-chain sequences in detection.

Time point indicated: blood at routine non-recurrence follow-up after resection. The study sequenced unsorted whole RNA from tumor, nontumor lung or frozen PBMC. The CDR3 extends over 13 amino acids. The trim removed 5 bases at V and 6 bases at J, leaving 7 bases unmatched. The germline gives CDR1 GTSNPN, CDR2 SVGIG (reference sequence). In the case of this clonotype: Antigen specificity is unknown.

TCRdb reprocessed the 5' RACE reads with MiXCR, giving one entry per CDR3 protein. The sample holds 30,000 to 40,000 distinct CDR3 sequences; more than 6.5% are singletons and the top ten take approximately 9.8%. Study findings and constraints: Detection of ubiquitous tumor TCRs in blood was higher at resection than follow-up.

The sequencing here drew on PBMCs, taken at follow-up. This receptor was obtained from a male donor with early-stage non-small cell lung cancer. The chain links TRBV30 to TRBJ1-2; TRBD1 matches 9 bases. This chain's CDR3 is CAWGTGIGDGYTF. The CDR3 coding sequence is TGTGCCTGGGGGACAGGGATAGGAGATGGCTACACCTTC.